The rows below give T cell receptor beta chains drawn from one sample of a study of identical twins' blood T cells. In TCRdb, the 5' RACE reads were re-called with MiXCR into one record per CDR3 protein. The profile shows a few hundred thousand distinct CDR3 sequences, about 28% of them singletons. The specimen sequenced was PBMCs. These receptors all stem from a woman aged 18-55 years in good health. Each CDR3 is given with its conserved first and last residue. The D gene is left open where the match is weak. Size values are once, few and many counts, or a class for expanded clones, and some rows have none.

clone size: NA; J gene: TRBJ1-2; D gene: NA; V gene: TRBV20-1; CDR3 protein: CSASPGDGGYTF; CDR3 DNA: TGCAGTGCTAGTCCAGGGGATGGCGGCTACACCTTC
clone size: few; J gene: TRBJ1-2; D gene: NA; V gene: TRBV7-2; CDR3 protein: CASSGDSHGYTF; CDR3 DNA: TGTGCCAGCAGCGGAGACAGTCATGGCTACACCTTC
clone size: few; J gene: TRBJ1-4; D gene: NA; V gene: TRBV20-1; CDR3 protein: CSVGNEKLFF; CDR3 DNA: TGCAGTGTGGGTAATGAAAAACTGTTTTTT
clone size: many; J gene: TRBJ1-2; D gene: NA; V gene: TRBV14; CDR3 protein: CASSLQLTDGYTF; CDR3 DNA: TGTGCCAGCAGCCTACAACTTACCGATGGCTACACCTTC
clone size: NA; J gene: TRBJ1-2; D gene: NA; V gene: TRBV20-1; CDR3 protein: CSARDITNYGYTF; CDR3 DNA: TGCAGTGCTAGAGACATCACCAACTATGGCTACACCTTC
clone size: NA; J gene: TRBJ1-4; D gene: NA; V gene: TRBV20-1; CDR3 protein: CSATVLPEKLFF; CDR3 DNA: TGCAGTGCTACGGTCCTGCCGGAAAAACTGTTTTTT
clone size: NA; J gene: TRBJ1-1; D gene: NA; V gene: TRBV20-1; CDR3 protein: CSASPLLTRNTEAFF; CDR3 DNA: TGCAGTGCTAGTCCCCTCCTGACGAGGAACACTGAAGCTTTCTTT
clone size: few; J gene: TRBJ1-5; D gene: TRBD1; V gene: TRBV20-1; CDR3 protein: CSVAGQGGYNQPQHF; CDR3 DNA: TGCAGTGTAGCAGGACAGGGAGGGTACAATCAGCCCCAGCATTTT
clone size: few; J gene: TRBJ2-7; D gene: TRBD1; V gene: TRBV9; CDR3 protein: CASSSGGQALYEQYF; CDR3 DNA: TGTGCCAGCAGCTCAGGGGGCCAAGCCCTCTACGAGCAGTACTTC
clone size: NA; J gene: TRBJ1-2; D gene: NA; V gene: TRBV11-2; CDR3 protein: CASSLDTGVGYTF; CDR3 DNA: TGTGCCAGCAGCTTAGACACGGGTGTGGGCTACACCTTC
clone size: NA; J gene: TRBJ2-2; D gene: NA; V gene: TRBV29-1; CDR3 protein: CSVEDGILGELFF; CDR3 DNA: TGCAGCGTTGAAGATGGCATACTTGGGGAGCTGTTTTTT
clone size: NA; J gene: TRBJ2-7; D gene: TRBD2; V gene: TRBV11-2; CDR3 protein: CASSFSGTAYEQYF; CDR3 DNA: TGTGCCAGCAGCTTCAGCGGGACCGCCTACGAGCAGTACTTC
clone size: NA; J gene: TRBJ1-6; D gene: TRBD1; V gene: TRBV4-3; CDR3 protein: CASSQDQGVAGSPLHF; CDR3 DNA: TGCGCCAGCAGCCAAGATCAGGGGGTGGCAGGTTCACCCCTCCACTTT
clone size: NA; J gene: TRBJ2-1; D gene: NA; V gene: TRBV9; CDR3 protein: CAISIRGRSYNEQFF; CDR3 DNA: TGTGCCATCTCTATCAGGGGTCGCTCCTACAATGAGCAGTTCTTC
clone size: NA; J gene: TRBJ1-2; D gene: NA; V gene: TRBV6-2/TRBV6-3; CDR3 protein: CASSYRAYGYTF; CDR3 DNA: TGTGCCAGCAGTTACCGGGCCTATGGCTACACCTTC
clone size: many; J gene: TRBJ1-1; D gene: TRBD1; V gene: TRBV29-1; CDR3 protein: CSAAGTGGTEAFF; CDR3 DNA: TGCAGCGCCGCCGGGACAGGGGGCACTGAAGCTTTCTTT
clone size: NA; J gene: TRBJ2-7; D gene: NA; V gene: TRBV12-3/TRBV12-4; CDR3 protein: CASSLGTKYEQYF; CDR3 DNA: TGTGCCAGCAGTTTGGGCACCAAGTACGAGCAGTACTTC
clone size: many; J gene: TRBJ2-3; D gene: TRBD2; V gene: TRBV9; CDR3 protein: CASSVEPAGGPSTDTQYF; CDR3 DNA: TGTGCCAGCAGCGTAGAGCCAGCGGGGGGCCCTAGCACAGATACGCAGTATTTT
clone size: NA; J gene: TRBJ1-2; D gene: NA; V gene: TRBV7-9; CDR3 protein: CASSYLGGLGYTF; CDR3 DNA: TGTGCCAGCAGCTACCTCGGGGGTCTGGGCTACACCTTC
clone size: many; J gene: TRBJ1-1; D gene: NA; V gene: TRBV2; CDR3 protein: CASSETARNTEAFF; CDR3 DNA: TGTGCCAGCAGTGAGACGGCGAGGAACACTGAAGCTTTCTTT
clone size: once; J gene: TRBJ1-1; D gene: NA; V gene: TRBV14; CDR3 protein: CASSHVGRTEAFF; CDR3 DNA: TGTGCCAGCAGCCATGTGGGTAGAACTGAAGCTTTCTTT
clone size: many; J gene: TRBJ2-7; D gene: NA; V gene: TRBV29-1; CDR3 protein: CSASPGTGEQYF; CDR3 DNA: TGCAGCGCTAGCCCTGGTACGGGCGAGCAGTACTTC
clone size: few; J gene: TRBJ1-6; D gene: NA; V gene: TRBV4-3; CDR3 protein: CASSHSARNSPLHF; CDR3 DNA: TGCGCCAGCAGCCACTCAGCTCGGAATTCACCCCTCCACTTT
clone size: many; J gene: TRBJ1-4; D gene: NA; V gene: TRBV28; CDR3 protein: CASSPIDEKLFF; CDR3 DNA: TGTGCCAGCAGCCCCATCGACGAAAAACTGTTTTTT
clone size: many; J gene: TRBJ2-3; D gene: NA; V gene: TRBV9; CDR3 protein: CASSVSTDTQYF; CDR3 DNA: TGTGCCAGCAGCGTTAGCACAGATACGCAGTATTTT
clone size: NA; J gene: TRBJ1-2; D gene: NA; V gene: TRBV20-1; CDR3 protein: CSAMGRTGTVGYTF; CDR3 DNA: TGCAGTGCTATGGGACGAACCGGAACCGTTGGCTACACCTTC
clone size: NA; J gene: TRBJ2-5; D gene: NA; V gene: TRBV12-5; CDR3 protein: CASGLPLPGTQYF; CDR3 DNA: TGTGCTAGTGGTTTGCCCCTTCCTGGGACCCAGTACTTC
clone size: NA; J gene: TRBJ2-3; D gene: TRBD2; V gene: TRBV7-9; CDR3 protein: CASSSWGGEDTQYF; CDR3 DNA: TGTGCCAGCAGCTCCTGGGGAGGGGAAGATACGCAGTATTTT
clone size: many; J gene: TRBJ1-2; D gene: NA; V gene: TRBV30; CDR3 protein: CAWSRGTYGYTF; CDR3 DNA: TGTGCCTGGAGTCGTGGGACCTATGGCTACACCTTC
clone size: NA; J gene: TRBJ1-3; D gene: NA; V gene: TRBV4-1; CDR3 protein: CASSRGQNSRGSRDTIYF; CDR3 DNA: TGCGCCAGCAGCCGAGGACAGAATTCCCGTGGTTCGAGGGACACCATATATTTT
clone size: many; J gene: TRBJ2-3; D gene: TRBD1; V gene: TRBV3-1; CDR3 protein: CASSHPTGGIDTQYF; CDR3 DNA: TGTGCCAGCAGTCACCCAACAGGGGGCATAGATACGCAGTATTTT
clone size: NA; J gene: TRBJ2-3; D gene: NA; V gene: TRBV7-8; CDR3 protein: CASNLAGDRQYF; CDR3 DNA: TGTGCCAGCAACTTAGCAGGGGACCGCCAGTATTTT
clone size: NA; J gene: TRBJ2-1; D gene: NA; V gene: TRBV10-3; CDR3 protein: CAISEGANEQFF; CDR3 DNA: TGTGCCATCAGTGAAGGGGCCAATGAGCAGTTCTTC
clone size: few; J gene: TRBJ2-1; D gene: NA; V gene: TRBV6-1; CDR3 protein: CASSEIWENEQFF; CDR3 DNA: TGTGCCAGCAGTGAAATATGGGAGAATGAGCAGTTCTTC
clone size: NA; J gene: TRBJ1-3; D gene: NA; V gene: TRBV5-1; CDR3 protein: CASSPTGVSSGNTIYF; CDR3 DNA: TGCGCCAGCAGCCCCACGGGGGTTAGCTCTGGAAACACCATATATTTT
clone size: few; J gene: TRBJ2-5; D gene: NA; V gene: TRBV3-1; CDR3 protein: CASSQVKETQYF; CDR3 DNA: TGTGCCAGCAGCCAAGTTAAGGAGACCCAGTACTTC
clone size: many; J gene: TRBJ2-7; D gene: TRBD1; V gene: TRBV9; CDR3 protein: CASSPRDRGYEQYF; CDR3 DNA: TGTGCCAGCTCACCAAGGGACAGAGGGTACGAGCAGTACTTC
clone size: many; J gene: TRBJ2-2; D gene: NA; V gene: TRBV18; CDR3 protein: CASSPSNTGELFF; CDR3 DNA: TGTGCCAGCAGTCCCTCGAACACCGGGGAGCTGTTTTTT
clone size: few; J gene: TRBJ1-1; D gene: NA; V gene: TRBV20-1; CDR3 protein: CTPQPKGTEAFF; CDR3 DNA: TGCACCCCGCAGCCGAAGGGCACTGAAGCTTTCTTT
clone size: few; J gene: TRBJ1-1; D gene: TRBD1; V gene: TRBV10-3; CDR3 protein: CAIGQVNTEAFF; CDR3 DNA: TGTGCCATTGGACAGGTGAACACTGAAGCTTTCTTT
clone size: NA; J gene: TRBJ1-2; D gene: NA; V gene: TRBV7-2; CDR3 protein: CASSLASHRGGYTF; CDR3 DNA: TGTGCCAGCAGCTTAGCCTCCCATAGGGGTGGCTACACCTTC
clone size: few; J gene: TRBJ1-1; D gene: NA; V gene: TRBV10-3; CDR3 protein: CAIGRGDTEAFF; CDR3 DNA: TGTGCCATCGGGCGGGGGGACACTGAAGCTTTCTTT
clone size: many; J gene: TRBJ1-2; D gene: TRBD1; V gene: TRBV20-1; CDR3 protein: CSAYTPGTESRTF; CDR3 DNA: TGCAGTGCTTATACCCCAGGGACAGAATCTAGGACCTTC
clone size: NA; J gene: TRBJ1-5; D gene: NA; V gene: TRBV27; CDR3 protein: CASSLWGPGQPQHF; CDR3 DNA: TGTGCCAGCAGTTTATGGGGGCCGGGGCAGCCCCAGCATTTT
clone size: NA; J gene: TRBJ1-2; D gene: NA; V gene: TRBV2; CDR3 protein: CAGNPDWDYGYTF; CDR3 DNA: TGTGCCGGCAACCCGGACTGGGACTATGGCTACACCTTC
clone size: few; J gene: TRBJ1-1; D gene: NA; V gene: TRBV3-1; CDR3 protein: CASSPTGGASEAFF; CDR3 DNA: TGTGCCAGCAGCCCGACGGGGGGCGCCTCTGAAGCTTTCTTT
clone size: few; J gene: TRBJ1-5; D gene: TRBD1; V gene: TRBV2; CDR3 protein: CASTNRQGVGQPQHF; CDR3 DNA: TGTGCCAGCACAAACCGACAGGGGGTAGGACAGCCCCAGCATTTT
clone size: NA; J gene: TRBJ1-1; D gene: NA; V gene: TRBV4-3; CDR3 protein: CASSQDSGRRYLNTEAFF; CDR3 DNA: TGCGCCAGCAGCCAAGACTCAGGGCGGAGATATTTGAACACTGAAGCTTTCTTT
clone size: few; J gene: TRBJ2-1; D gene: TRBD2; V gene: TRBV29-1; CDR3 protein: CSTPGTSVRNEQFF; CDR3 DNA: TGCAGCACCCCCGGGACTAGCGTCCGGAATGAGCAGTTCTTC
clone size: NA; J gene: TRBJ1-5; D gene: TRBD1; V gene: TRBV20-1; CDR3 protein: CSARRGQGSFQPQHF; CDR3 DNA: TGCAGTGCTAGACGCGGACAGGGTTCGTTTCAGCCCCAGCATTTT
clone size: many; J gene: TRBJ2-3; D gene: TRBD2; V gene: TRBV10-2; CDR3 protein: CASSGLAGLADTQYF; CDR3 DNA: TGCGCCAGCAGTGGGCTAGCGGGACTCGCAGATACGCAGTATTTT
clone size: few; J gene: TRBJ1-5; D gene: NA; V gene: TRBV12-3/TRBV12-4; CDR3 protein: CASRDDSYQPQHF; CDR3 DNA: TGTGCCAGCAGGGATGACAGTTATCAGCCCCAGCATTTT
clone size: NA; J gene: TRBJ1-6; D gene: NA; V gene: TRBV20-1; CDR3 protein: CSARDLASQGKSPLHF; CDR3 DNA: TGCAGTGCTAGAGATCTAGCGTCGCAAGGGAAATCACCCCTCCACTTT